A selection of T cell receptor beta chains follows, all from one sample in a study of neoadjuvant nivolumab and ipilimumab in lung cancer. Only in-frame clones appear in the TCRdb table, and some are missing; sequencing was by immunoSEQ multiplex PCR. The profile shows approximately 4,900 clones, 91% of them singletons. The source was blood, collected after neoadjuvant nivolumab, alone or with ipilimumab, at or shortly before surgery. Receptor source: an adult with non-small cell lung cancer. Some clones in this sample may be carry-over from other donors' samples. The CDR3 runs from the conserved cysteine through the conserved F or W. A D gene is named only where the DNA matches it firmly. Part of the rows lack a size; the others show once, few, many or a class for expanded clones.

abundance,d_gene,j_gene,v_gene,CDR3nt,CDR3aa
NA,TRBD1,TRBJ1-5,TRBV30,TGTGCCTGGCGACTACAGGGGGCCGATGGACAGCCCCAGCATTTT,CAWRLQGADGQPQHF
once,NA,TRBJ2-7,TRBV6-1,TGTGCCAGCAGGTTTGGGGTTTCCTACGAGCAGTACTTC,CASRFGVSYEQYF
NA,NA,TRBJ2-3,TRBV5-1,TGCGCCAGCCAAGTCGGCGGAAACACAGATACGCAGTATTTT,CASQVGGNTDTQYF
NA,TRBD1,TRBJ1-2,TRBV18,TGTGCCAGCTCACCGTCCGGGACAGACTCCTATGGCTACACCTTC,CASSPSGTDSYGYTF
NA,TRBD1,TRBJ2-1,TRBV5-1,TGCGCCAGCAGCCCCACAGGGGAACTCGGGAATGATGAGCAGTTCTTC,CASSPTGELGNDEQFF
NA,NA,TRBJ2-3,TRBV11-1,TGTGCCAGCAGCTTAGGGCTAGCCACTAGCACAGATACGCAGTATTTT,CASSLGLATSTDTQYF
NA,TRBD2,TRBJ2-1,TRBV5-5,TGTGCCAGCAGCTCGGGACTAGCGGGATACAATGAGCAGTTCTTC,CASSSGLAGYNEQFF
NA,NA,TRBJ2-7,TRBV7-9,TGTGCCAGCAGCTCCCGAGCGTCGGGCCAGGGGTTCCGGTACGAGCAGTACTTC,CASSSRASGQGFRYEQYF
NA,NA,TRBJ1-2,TRBV4-2,TGTGCCAGCAGCCAAGGGTCAGCCAGTTATCCCCGGGGCTACACCTTC,CASSQGSASYPRGYTF
once,TRBD1,TRBJ2-7,TRBV18,TGTGCCAGCTCACCTAGGGACAGGGGAACCTACGAGCAGTACTTC,CASSPRDRGTYEQYF
NA,NA,TRBJ2-7,TRBV6-1,TGTGCCAGCAGGGGCAGGAGCTCCTACGAGCAGTACTTC,CASRGRSSYEQYF
NA,NA,TRBJ2-7,TRBV7-9,TGTGCCAGCAGCCTTGCCGGAGGGCCGAAACGCGAGCAGTACTTC,CASSLAGGPKREQYF
NA,TRBD2,TRBJ2-5,TRBV2,TGTGCCAGCAGTGAAAGGGTAGCGGGAGGGATTAAAGAGACCCAGTACTTC,CASSERVAGGIKETQYF
NA,NA,TRBJ2-3,TRBV27,TGTGCCAGCAGTTTAGTGACCGGGCGGGATCGGGCAGATACGCAGTATTTT,CASSLVTGRDRADTQYF
NA,TRBD2,TRBJ2-5,TRBV18,TGTGCCAGCTCACCTAGCGGGAGCGGGGAGACCCAGTACTTC,CASSPSGSGETQYF
NA,NA,TRBJ1-1,TRBV19,TGTGCCAGTGGACACCTTGAAGCTTTCTTT,CASGHLEAFF
NA,TRBD2,TRBJ2-5,TRBV6-1,TGTGCCAGCAGTGAAGGACTAGCGGGAGGAGAGACCCAGTACTTC,CASSEGLAGGETQYF
NA,TRBD2,TRBJ2-2,TRBV7-9,TGTGCCGTAATGACTAGCGGGCGCGCGAACACCGGGGAGCTGTTTTTT,CAVMTSGRANTGELFF
once,NA,TRBJ2-3,TRBV5-1,TGCGCCAGCAGCTTCTTAACACACAGCACAGATACGCAGTATTTT,CASSFLTHSTDTQYF
NA,NA,TRBJ2-5,TRBV29-1,TGCAGCGTTGGGGGGGCGGAGACCCAGTACTTC,CSVGGAETQYF
NA,NA,TRBJ2-2,TRBV19,TGTGCCAGTAGTAATCCGAACACCGGGGAGCTGTTTTTT,CASSNPNTGELFF
NA,NA,TRBJ2-2,TRBV2,TGTGCCAGTGAGGCGGGGCGAAACACCGGGGAGCTGTTTTTT,CASEAGRNTGELFF
NA,TRBD2,TRBJ2-3,TRBV7-9,TGTGCCAGCAGCAAAACTAGCGGGGGAGTTCATAGCACAGATACGCAGTATTTT,CASSKTSGGVHSTDTQYF
NA,TRBD2,TRBJ2-2,TRBV7-2,TGTGCCAGCAGCTCTGGACTAGCGGGAGGTGGGACCGGGGAGCTGTTTTTT,CASSSGLAGGGTGELFF
NA,NA,TRBJ2-5,TRBV5-6,TGTGCCAGCAGCTTGCGCGCGGGACAAGAGACCCAGTACTTC,CASSLRAGQETQYF
NA,NA,TRBJ2-2,TRBV19,TGTGCCAGTCGTCAGGGAAGCACCGGGGAGCTGTTTTTT,CASRQGSTGELFF
once,NA,TRBJ2-5,TRBV5-1,TGCGCCAGCAGCTTGGCCCTTAATGGCCACCAAGAGACCCAGTACTTC,CASSLALNGHQETQYF
NA,NA,TRBJ2-2,TRBV5-4,TGTGCCAGCAGCCGTCCGGACCACGGGGAGCTGTTTTTT,CASSRPDHGELFF
NA,TRBD1,TRBJ1-4,TRBV4-3,TGCGCCAGCAGCCAAGGAGCAGTGGGGGACAGAACTAATGAAAAACTGTTTTTT,CASSQGAVGDRTNEKLFF
NA,NA,TRBJ2-3,TRBV5-6,TGTGCCAGCAGCTTGGGGACTATCAGCACAGATACGCAGTATTTT,CASSLGTISTDTQYF
NA,NA,TRBJ2-6,TRBV27,TGTGCCAGCAGAGGGACGGCACGGGCCAACGTCCTGACTTTC,CASRGTARANVLTF
NA,NA,TRBJ2-7,TRBV19,TGTGCCAGTAGTGGTCTCCCGGGACAAAGGGCGAGCTCCTACGAGCAGTACTTC,CASSGLPGQRASSYEQYF
NA,TRBD1,TRBJ1-2,TRBV2,TGTGCCAGCGTACAGGACAGGGCGGTAGGCTACACCTTC,CASVQDRAVGYTF
NA,TRBD1,TRBJ1-2,TRBV18,TGTGCCAGCTCACCACTAACAGGGGAGGACACCTTC,CASSPLTGEDTF
NA,TRBD1,TRBJ1-2,TRBV5-6,TGTGCCAGCAGCTGGGTGGACAGGGATAACTATGGCTACACCTTC,CASSWVDRDNYGYTF
NA,TRBD2,TRBJ2-1,TRBV19,TGTGCCAGTAGTATTGCTAGCGGGAGACCGGTCAATGAGCAGTTCTTC,CASSIASGRPVNEQFF
NA,NA,TRBJ2-3,TRBV7-8,TGTGCCAGCAGGCTCGGAAGAACGGGAGATGATACGCAGTATTTT,CASRLGRTGDDTQYF
NA,NA,TRBJ2-2,TRBV7-2,TGTGCCAGCAGCTTAGTCAGGGCAGCGGCGGGGACCGGGGAGCTGTTTTTT,CASSLVRAAAGTGELFF
NA,NA,TRBJ2-3,TRBV7-6,TGTGCCAGCAGCTTAGCAGGGAAAGGGCAGTATTTT,CASSLAGKGQYF
NA,TRBD1,TRBJ2-5,TRBV7-2,TGTGCCAGCAGCTTGACAGGGGGGATCTCAGAGACCCAGTACTTC,CASSLTGGISETQYF
once,TRBD2,TRBJ2-1,TRBV5-1,TGCGCCAGCGGGTCGGGACTAGCTCAGACCAATGAGCAGTTCTTC,CASGSGLAQTNEQFF
NA,NA,TRBJ1-2,TRBV5-6,TGTGCCAGCAGCTTGGAAAGGGTAGGGGGCTACACCTTC,CASSLERVGGYTF
NA,TRBD1,TRBJ2-3,TRBV9,TGTGCCAGCAGCGTATCTCCCGGACAGGGGGTAGATACGCAGTATTTT,CASSVSPGQGVDTQYF
NA,NA,TRBJ2-7,TRBV13,TGTGCCAGCAGCTTAGAAGGATTTGGATACGAGCAGTACTTC,CASSLEGFGYEQYF
NA,NA,TRBJ1-5,TRBV19,TGTGCCAGTAGTATTAAAGATGGGGCCGGGACCCATCAGCCCCAGCATTTT,CASSIKDGAGTHQPQHF
NA,NA,TRBJ2-7,TRBV30,TGTGCCTGGAGTCCACTAGTCACCTACGAGCAGTACTTC,CAWSPLVTYEQYF
NA,TRBD2,TRBJ2-2,TRBV5-4,TGTGCCAGCAGCTCCGGACTAGCGGGAGGGACCGGGGAGCTGTTTTTT,CASSSGLAGGTGELFF
NA,TRBD2,TRBJ2-1,TRBV11-2,TGTGCCAGCAGCTTATTGGGGAGGGGAGTAGCGGCCAATGAGCAGTTCTTC,CASSLLGRGVAANEQFF
NA,NA,TRBJ1-1,TRBV7-8,TGTGCCAGCAGCTTAGCGCTAGGACAGCTGAACACTGAAGCTTTCTTT,CASSLALGQLNTEAFF
NA,NA,TRBJ2-3,TRBV5-5,TGTGCCAGCAGCCCACGGGACACAGATACGCAGTATTTT,CASSPRDTDTQYF
NA,NA,TRBJ1-1,TRBV27,TGTGCCAGCAGTTCCCTTGGGGGGCCCCAAATGAACACTGAAGCTTTCTTT,CASSSLGGPQMNTEAFF
NA,TRBD1,TRBJ1-5,TRBV19,TGTGCCAGTAGTCTCTTGGACAGGGGTAATCAGCCCCAGCATTTT,CASSLLDRGNQPQHF
NA,TRBD2,TRBJ2-7,TRBV7-2,TGTGCCAGCAGCTTAGAGTCGGCTAGCGGGAGTCGCGAGCAGTACTTC,CASSLESASGSREQYF
NA,NA,TRBJ2-1,TRBV7-2,TGTGCCAGCAGCTTAGAGGGCGGATACAATGAGCAGTTCTTC,CASSLEGGYNEQFF